This TCR beta chain emerged from a study of T cell responses to AZD1222 COVID-19 vaccine. Sequencing used immunoSEQ multiplex PCR; TCRdb keeps in-frame clones, though not all of them. The data contain more than 90,000 clones, around 83% of them singletons. The source of this sequence is an adult who received the AZD1222 COVID-19 vaccine. Source: peripheral blood, taken 28 days after the second AZD1222 dose.

The CDR3 region has the DNA TGTGCCAGCAGCTTGTTGGGAAAGACCCAGTACTTC. Protein product: CASSLLGKTQYF. This rearrangement joins TRBV5-6 to TRBJ2-5; D is uncertain. The germline V and J ends were trimmed by 1 base and 6 bases, with 7 bases remaining between them. Germline CDR1 reads SGHDT; CDR2 reads YYEEEE. This CDR3 has 12 residues.